Included here is one T cell receptor beta chain sequence, with context. Its cognate antigen is unknown. The sample is drawn from a study of identical twins. Whole-study results and caveats: There was more out-of-frame TCR alpha sharing in monozygotic twins than models estimated. Researchers reported weaker excess twin sharing in beta out-of-frame sequences.

cDNA carried unique molecular identifiers, and a universal primer site was added by template switching. Using its own MiXCR run on the 5' RACE reads, TCRdb lists one record per CDR3 protein. The top ten hold about 3% of the sample, which has about 470,000 distinct CDR3 sequences, approximately 25% seen once. V lost 6 bases and J lost 5, with 15 bases in between. There are 14 residues in the CDR3. Per germline, CDR1 MNHEY and CDR2 SVGAGI. These data were also reused for a study on T cells expressing NK-cell markers.

The clonotype originates from a woman between 18 and 30 years old in good health. This chain uses TRBV6-5 with TRBJ2-3, with TRBD2 as a possible D gene (5 bases). Sequencing was done on a sample of CD4+ T cells sorted from blood. The CDR3: CASSYRLAEDTQYF. The CDR3 coding sequence is TGTGCCAGCAGCTACCGGCTAGCTGAAGATACGCAGTATTTT.